These T cell receptor beta chains were read from a single sample in a study of PD-L1 blockade in urothelial cancer. The repertoire was sequenced with immunoSEQ multiplex PCR; TCRdb's copy has only in-frame clones and lacks some. The table has approximately 36,000 clones, more than 75% seen once. Source: PBMCs, taken around atezolizumab (anti-PD-L1) treatment. The receptors were sampled from a man aged 40-49 years with urothelial cancer. Both conserved end residues are part of each CDR3. D genes are given only for firm matches. Clone sizes are given selectively: once, few, many, or a class where the clone is expanded.

j_call,v_call,d_call,clone_size,cdr3_nt,cdr3_aa
TRBJ2-2,TRBV4-1,-,-,TGCGCCAGCAGCCAAGATCGGGGGATTTTACCCTCATACACCGGGGAGCTGTTTTTT,CASSQDRGILPSYTGELFF
TRBJ2-2,TRBV27,-,-,TGTGCCAGCAGATTAACAGGAAACACCGGGGAGCTGTTTTTT,CASRLTGNTGELFF
TRBJ1-2,TRBV28,TRBD1,-,TGTGCCAGCCGACAGGGGGTGATTTATGGCTACACCTTC,CASRQGVIYGYTF
TRBJ2-1,TRBV7-9,TRBD2,-,TGTGCCAGCAGACTAGCGGGTATCGGGGATGAGCAGTTCTTC,CASRLAGIGDEQFF
TRBJ2-7,TRBV4-2,TRBD2,-,TGTGCCAGCAGCCAGCTAGCGGGAGGCCAGTACGAGCAGTACTTC,CASSQLAGGQYEQYF
TRBJ2-3,TRBV10-2,TRBD1,once,TGCGCCAGCAGAAAGACAGGGTTCACAGATACGCAGTATTTT,CASRKTGFTDTQYF
TRBJ2-1,TRBV29-1,TRBD2,-,TGCAGCGCCGAAGCAGCGGGAGCCACTTACAATGAGCAGTTCTTC,CSAEAAGATYNEQFF
TRBJ1-1,TRBV19,-,-,TGTGCCAGCGTTGGACAGATGGGGACTGAAGCTTTCTTT,CASVGQMGTEAFF
TRBJ2-7,TRBV2,TRBD2,-,TGTGCCAGCAGTGGAAGCAGGGAGGGGTATGACGAGCAGTACTTC,CASSGSREGYDEQYF
TRBJ1-4,TRBV11-2,-,-,TGTGCCAGCAGCTTAGATGGGTACAGAGGGGGTGAAAAACTGTTTTTT,CASSLDGYRGGEKLFF
TRBJ2-7,TRBV27,TRBD1,once,TGTGCCAGCAGCCTACGGACAGGGACCTACGAGCAGTACTTC,CASSLRTGTYEQYF
TRBJ2-5,TRBV9,TRBD1,-,TGTGCCAGCAGCGCCCCAGGGGGATACGGGACCCAGTACTTC,CASSAPGGYGTQYF
TRBJ2-7,TRBV6-5,TRBD1,-,TGTGCCAGCAGTTACTCCGGGACAGGGCCCTACGAGCAGTACTTC,CASSYSGTGPYEQYF
TRBJ2-1,TRBV11-3,-,-,TGTGCCAGCAGCTTAGTCTCCCGTGACAATGAGCAGTTCTTC,CASSLVSRDNEQFF
TRBJ2-7,TRBV28,TRBD1,-,TGTGCCAGCAGTCCTACCGGGACAGGTGGTTACGAGCAGTACTTC,CASSPTGTGGYEQYF
TRBJ2-3,TRBV28,TRBD2,-,TGTGCCAGCAGTGACGCGGGAGCGGGAGGAGATACGCAGTATTTT,CASSDAGAGGDTQYF
TRBJ2-5,TRBV7-3,TRBD1,once,TGTGCCAGCAGCTTATCACAGGGGCTCGGGGAGACCCAGTACTTC,CASSLSQGLGETQYF
TRBJ2-7,TRBV7-2,-,-,TGTGCCAGCAGCTTAGCGGACAGCTACGAGCAGTACTTC,CASSLADSYEQYF
TRBJ1-1,TRBV18,-,-,TGTGCCAGCTCACCCCCTTCTGGGCCGGGGACTGAAGCTTTCTTT,CASSPPSGPGTEAFF
TRBJ2-5,TRBV10-2,-,-,TGCGCCACCTCAGGTTTAGGAGAGACCCAGTACTTC,CATSGLGETQYF
TRBJ2-7,TRBV27,-,-,TGTGCCAGCAGTTTAACTCCAGGTACGTCCTACGAGCAGTACTTC,CASSLTPGTSYEQYF
TRBJ1-1,TRBV27,-,-,TGTGCCAGCAGCCTTATTAGGAACACTGAAGCTTTCTTT,CASSLIRNTEAFF
TRBJ2-3,TRBV6-5,-,-,TGTGCCAGCAAGCAGGGGAGTCGGAGCACAGATACGCAGTATTTT,CASKQGSRSTDTQYF
TRBJ2-1,TRBV4-2,-,-,TGTGCCAGCAGCCAAGAAAGCCTGAGCAATGAGCAGTTCTTC,CASSQESLSNEQFF
TRBJ2-7,TRBV5-6,TRBD1,-,TGTGCCAGCAGGGGCTGGACAGGCGGTTACGAGCAGTACTTC,CASRGWTGGYEQYF
TRBJ2-2,TRBV28,-,-,TGTGCCAGTTCTAGACCTTCCGCGGGGAACACCGGGGAGCTGTTTTTT,CASSRPSAGNTGELFF
TRBJ2-7,TRBV19,-,-,TGTGCCAGTAGTATCAGAGGCAGCTCCTACGAGCAGTACTTC,CASSIRGSSYEQYF
TRBJ2-7,TRBV28,-,-,TGTGCCAGCAGTGGGACACTGAGAAGGTCCTACGAGCAGTACTTC,CASSGTLRRSYEQYF
TRBJ2-5,TRBV5-1,-,-,TGCGCCAGCAGTCTTGCTCCGGGGTCCGAGACCCAGTACTTC,CASSLAPGSETQYF
TRBJ1-1,TRBV5-6,TRBD1,-,TGTGCCAGCAGCTTCCTGGGACAGGCGGACACTGAAGCTTTCTTT,CASSFLGQADTEAFF
TRBJ2-2,TRBV5-5,-,few,TGTGCCAGCAGCTTTAACCGCGGGACCGGGGAGCTGTTTTTT,CASSFNRGTGELFF
TRBJ2-1,TRBV6-1,TRBD2,few,TGTGCCAGCAGTGCTCGTGATGGGGGGGCCTACAATGAGCAGTTCTTC,CASSARDGGAYNEQFF
TRBJ1-2,TRBV7-2,-,-,TGTGCCAGCAGCTCTGAACTCAGGGCTGACAACTATGGCTACACCTTC,CASSSELRADNYGYTF
TRBJ1-2,TRBV7-2,TRBD1,-,TGTGCCAGCAGCTTAAGGGGTTGGGACAGGGGGCGTTTTGGCTACACCTTC,CASSLRGWDRGRFGYTF
TRBJ2-7,TRBV7-6,-,-,TGTGCCAGCAGCTTAGATCCCAGTTCCTACGAGCAGTACTTC,CASSLDPSSYEQYF
TRBJ2-3,TRBV9,TRBD2,-,TGTGCCAGCAGCCCTAGCGGGAGAGATACGCAGTATTTT,CASSPSGRDTQYF
TRBJ2-7,TRBV11-2,TRBD1,once,TGTGCCAGCAGCCCCACCACCCGAAACAGGGGGTCCTACGAGCAGTACTTC,CASSPTTRNRGSYEQYF
TRBJ2-1,TRBV27,TRBD2,-,TGTGCCAGCAGCCCCGCACTAGCGGACAATGAGCAGTTCTTC,CASSPALADNEQFF
TRBJ2-7,TRBV20-1,-,-,TGCAGTGTGACTCGTCCGTACGAGCAGTACTTC,CSVTRPYEQYF
TRBJ2-2,TRBV13,TRBD2,-,TGTGCCAGCAGCTTTGGGGGACTAGCGAGTTACGGGGAGCTGTTTTTT,CASSFGGLASYGELFF
TRBJ2-2,TRBV7-9,TRBD1,-,TGTGCCAGCAGCTTAGGGGGACAGGGGGCCACCGGGGAGCTGTTTTTT,CASSLGGQGATGELFF
TRBJ1-1,TRBV28,-,-,TGTGCCAGCAGTTTGATCAGGGTGAACACTGAAGCTTTCTTT,CASSLIRVNTEAFF
TRBJ2-4,TRBV7-9,-,-,TGTGCCAGCAGCCCCGAACAGGGAGTAAAATCGGACATTCAGTACTTC,CASSPEQGVKSDIQYF
TRBJ2-7,TRBV9,TRBD2,-,TGTGCCAGCAGCGTTGGGGACCTAGCGGAGGGCTCCTACGAGCAGTACTTC,CASSVGDLAEGSYEQYF
TRBJ2-2,TRBV7-3,TRBD1,-,TGTGCCAGCAGCCCGGCACCGGGACAGGGCCCCGGGGAGCTGTTTTTT,CASSPAPGQGPGELFF
TRBJ2-7,TRBV7-2,TRBD2,-,TGTGCCAGCAGCCCAGGAATAGCGGGAGTTGGCGAGCAGTACTTC,CASSPGIAGVGEQYF
TRBJ2-1,TRBV5-1,TRBD1,once,TGCGCCAGCAGCTCTCCTGGACAGGCCCCGAATGAGCAGTTCTTC,CASSSPGQAPNEQFF
TRBJ2-7,TRBV20-1,-,-,TGCAGTGCTAGAGATCAGGGCTTGGGTCGCTTC,CSARDQGLGRF
TRBJ2-1,TRBV7-9,-,-,TGTGCCAGCAGCTTACGGAGTACGGGTGATGAGCAGTTCTTC,CASSLRSTGDEQFF
TRBJ2-7,TRBV28,TRBD1,-,TGTGCCAGCAGCGAGGACAGGGAAGTGTCCGAGCAGTACTTC,CASSEDREVSEQYF
TRBJ1-1,TRBV5-1,-,-,TGCGCCAGCAGCGCTGACAGTCAAACTGAAGCTTTCTTT,CASSADSQTEAFF
TRBJ2-3,TRBV14,-,-,TGTGCCAGCAGCCAAGACGTTCATACGCAGTATTTT,CASSQDVHTQYF
TRBJ2-5,TRBV30,TRBD1,-,TGTGCCCAACAATCCCACTCCGGGACAGGGGCAGGGACCCAGTACTTC,CAQQSHSGTGAGTQYF
TRBJ1-3,TRBV11-2,-,-,TGTGCCAGCAGCTACCCCCGGGGAGGGAGCTCTGGAAACACCATATATTTT,CASSYPRGGSSGNTIYF